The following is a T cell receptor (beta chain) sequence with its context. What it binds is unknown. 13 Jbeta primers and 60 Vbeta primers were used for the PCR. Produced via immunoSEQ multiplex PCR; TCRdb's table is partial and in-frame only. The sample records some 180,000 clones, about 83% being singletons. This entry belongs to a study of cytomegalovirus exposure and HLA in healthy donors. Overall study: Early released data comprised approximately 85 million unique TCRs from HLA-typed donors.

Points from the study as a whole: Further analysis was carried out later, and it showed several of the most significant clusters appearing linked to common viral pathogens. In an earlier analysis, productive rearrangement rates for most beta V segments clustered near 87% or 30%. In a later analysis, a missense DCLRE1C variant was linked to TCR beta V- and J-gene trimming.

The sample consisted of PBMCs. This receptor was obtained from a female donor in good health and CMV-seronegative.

The CDR3 is CASSFSVGETQYF. Written as DNA, the CDR3 is TGTGCCAGCAGCTTTTCGGTCGGAGAGACCCAGTACTTC. The rearrangement uses TRBV11-1 and TRBJ2-5; no definite D call. The V gene lost 3 bases and the J gene lost 4 bases, with 9 bases spanning the gap. This CDR3 is 13 amino acids long. Germline V gene sequence: CDR1 SGHAT, CDR2 FQDESV (reference sequence).